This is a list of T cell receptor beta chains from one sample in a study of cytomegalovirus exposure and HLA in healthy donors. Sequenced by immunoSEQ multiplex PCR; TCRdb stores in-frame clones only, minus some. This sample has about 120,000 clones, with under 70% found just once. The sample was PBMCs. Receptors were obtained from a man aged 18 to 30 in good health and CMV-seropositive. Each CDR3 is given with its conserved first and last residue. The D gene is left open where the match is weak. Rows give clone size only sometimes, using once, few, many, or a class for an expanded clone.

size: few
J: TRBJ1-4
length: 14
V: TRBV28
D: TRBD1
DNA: TGTGCCAGCACCGACAGGGCAACTAATGAAAAACTGTTTTTT
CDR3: CASTDRATNEKLFF

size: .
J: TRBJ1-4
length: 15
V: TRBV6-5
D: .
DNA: TGTGCCAGCAGTTACGGTGGGGCGGCTAATGAAAAACTGTTTTTT
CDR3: CASSYGGAANEKLFF

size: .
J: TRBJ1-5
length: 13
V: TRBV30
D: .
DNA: TGTGCCTGGAGCCAGGGGAACAATCAGCCCCAGCATTTT
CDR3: CAWSQGNNQPQHF

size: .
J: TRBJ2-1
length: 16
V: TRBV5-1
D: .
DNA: TGCGCCAGCAGCTTCAATGGGGGGAGCTCCTACAATGAGCAGTTCTTC
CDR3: CASSFNGGSSYNEQFF

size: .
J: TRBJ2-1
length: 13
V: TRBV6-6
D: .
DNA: TGTGCCAGCAGTTACGGTCTAGTAAATGAGCAGTTCTTC
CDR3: CASSYGLVNEQFF

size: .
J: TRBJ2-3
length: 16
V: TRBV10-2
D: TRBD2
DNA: TGCGCCAGCAGTGACGCGCTAGCGGGGGGGCTGCATACGCAGTATTTT
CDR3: CASSDALAGGLHTQYF

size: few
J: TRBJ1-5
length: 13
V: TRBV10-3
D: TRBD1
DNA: TGTGCCATCAGGCGGGACAGTAATCAGCCCCAGCATTTT
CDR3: CAIRRDSNQPQHF

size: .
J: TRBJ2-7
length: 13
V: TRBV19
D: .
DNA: TGTGCCAGTAGTATAGGACTAATATACGAGCAGTACTTC
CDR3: CASSIGLIYEQYF

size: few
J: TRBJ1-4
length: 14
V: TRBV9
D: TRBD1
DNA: TGTGCCAGCAGCCCCGGGACAGGGGGCGAAAAACTGTTTTTT
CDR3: CASSPGTGGEKLFF

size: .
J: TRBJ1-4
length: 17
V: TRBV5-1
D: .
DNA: TGCGCCAGCAGCTTGGATAACGTCGAGGCCGCGGGGGAAAAACTGTTTTTT
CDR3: CASSLDNVEAAGEKLFF

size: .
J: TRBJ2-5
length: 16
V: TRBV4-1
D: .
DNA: TGCGCCAGCAGCCAAGGCACGGCGGGGCCTCAAGAGACCCAGTACTTC
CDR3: CASSQGTAGPQETQYF

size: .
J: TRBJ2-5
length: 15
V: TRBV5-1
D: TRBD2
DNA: TGCGCCAGCGGCTTAGCGGGGGCAGTACAAGAGACCCAGTACTTC
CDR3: CASGLAGAVQETQYF

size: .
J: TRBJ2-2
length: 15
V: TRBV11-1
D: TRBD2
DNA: TGTGCCAGCAGCATCACCGGGACTAGTGTCCGGGAGCTGTTTTTT
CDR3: CASSITGTSVRELFF